Each of the 19 T cell receptor beta chains below was sequenced from the same sample in a study of control samples from healthy donors and cancer patients. Assay used: immunoSEQ multiplex PCR; TCRdb lists only in-frame clones, some missing. Here the sample spans 90,000 or so clones, about nine tenths being singletons. Sample: blood. Every receptor here comes from a woman aged 70-85 years in good health.

The rearrangement links TRBV10-3 to TRBJ1-3; D possibly corresponds to TRBD1 (6 bases). This CDR3 spans 15 amino acids. CDR1 ENHRY and CDR2 SYGVKD come from the germline V gene. Trimming removed 1 base from V and 3 bases from J, with 10 bases in between. The CDR3 DNA is TGTGCCATCAGTGAGTTAACAGGGAGTGGAAACACCATATATTTT. This encodes CAISELTGSGNTIYF.

The chain has TRBV3-1 (or the pseudogene TRBV3-2) and TRBJ1-1; a weak D match, TRBD1 (5 bases). Germline assignment: CDR1 LGHDT and CDR2 YNNKEL (reference sequence). The CDR3 has 13 amino acids. V lost 0 bases, J lost 10 bases, and 12 bases lay in between. The CDR3 reads CASSQDFPGGAFF. CDR3 nucleotides: TGTGCCAGCAGCCAAGATTTCCCGGGGGGAGCTTTCTTT.

A single count supports this clone. The V and J genes are TRBV3-1 (or the pseudogene TRBV3-2) and TRBJ2-3; 7 nucleotides line up with TRBD2. V gave up 4 bases and J gave up 0 bases; unmatched junction bases: 4. CDR3 length equals 15 residues. From germline, CDR1 is LGHDT and CDR2 YNNKEL (reference sequence). The CDR3 region has the DNA TGTGCCAGCAGCCGCGGGGGATCAAGCACAGATACGCAGTATTTT. Translation: CASSRGGSSTDTQYF.

The V and J genes are TRBV15 and TRBJ1-2, with no clear D. Trimming removed 0 bases from V and 6 bases from J, with 8 bases in between. Looked up from germline, CDR1 is LNHNV and CDR2 is YYDKDF (reference sequence). This CDR3 has 13 amino acids. The CDR3 nucleotides read TGTGCCACCAGCAGAGAGGGAATAAATGGCTACACCTTC. Protein sequence: CATSREGINGYTF.

CDR3 amino acids: CASSQGRTQNNEQFF. The DNA for the CDR3 is TGTGCCAGCAGCCAAGGAAGGACACAGAACAATGAGCAGTTCTTC. This chain connects TRBV3-1 (or the pseudogene TRBV3-2) to TRBJ2-1; D might be TRBD1 (5 bases). The V gene lost 1 base and the J gene lost 5 bases, with 12 bases spanning the gap. The CDR3 has 15 residues. Germline V gene sequence: CDR1 LGHDT, CDR2 YNNKEL (reference sequence).

The table lists this clone with a count of one. The J gene is TRBJ2-3, the V gene TRBV6-4; 7 bases fit TRBD2. Germline CDR1 reads MRHNA; CDR2 reads SNTAGT. The CDR3 covers 13 residues. The trim removed 4 bases at V and 9 bases at J, leaving 7 bases unmatched. The CDR3 reads CASSGTRSETQYF. The CDR3 DNA follows: TGTGCCAGCAGTGGGACTAGAAGTGAAACGCAGTATTTT.

The chain is built from TRBV7-9 and TRBJ2-5; TRBD2 matches 13 bases. J was trimmed by 7 bases and V by 4 bases; bases with no gene match: 9. The CDR3 runs to 16 residues. CDR1 and CDR2 (germline): SEHNR, FQNEAQ (reference sequence). The CDR3 spells CASSSPGTSGVGTQYF. Written as DNA, the CDR3 is TGTGCCAGCAGCTCGCCCGGGACTAGCGGGGTTGGGACCCAGTACTTC.

The chain recombines TRBV7-2 with TRBJ2-2; D not certain. Germline V gene lookup returns CDR1 SGHTA and CDR2 FQGNSA. This CDR3 is built from 15 residues. V gave up 2 bases and J gave up 0 bases, with 7 bases separating them. CDR3 DNA sequence: TGTGCCAGCAGCTTATTGGTATCGAACACCGGGGAGCTGTTTTTT. It encodes CASSLLVSNTGELFF.

This chain connects TRBV10-3 to TRBJ2-7; 8 bases align to TRBD1. Germline V lookup: CDR1 ENHRY, CDR2 SYGVKD. This CDR3 is 16 amino acids long. V gave up 6 bases and J gave up 7 bases; unmatched junction bases: 17. Here the CDR3 reads CAIRQGEDYFTGEQYF. CDR3 DNA sequence: TGTGCCATCAGACAGGGGGAGGACTATTTCACGGGGGAGCAGTACTTC.

The V call is TRBV9, the J call TRBJ2-1; 9 positions match TRBD2. The V gene's germline CDR1 is SGDLS and CDR2 YYNGEE. Trimming removed 4 bases from V and 7 bases from J; junction bases left unmatched: 12. There are 16 residues in the CDR3. The DNA for the CDR3 is TGTGCCAGCAGCCCTTCCGGCGGGAGGGCCGCGAATGAGCAGTTCTTC. Amino acids: CASSPSGGRAANEQFF.

The chain carries TRBV6-6 and TRBJ1-2; D is possibly TRBD1 (6 bases). CDR3 length equals 14 residues. V lost 5 bases to trimming and J lost 6 bases, with 16 bases between them. Germline lookup yields CDR1 MNHNY and CDR2 SVGAGI (reference sequence). Written as DNA, the CDR3 is TGTGCCAGCAGTCCCGGCCGGGACACCAATGGCTACACCTTC. Translating gives CASSPGRDTNGYTF.

This chain joins TRBV5-4 and TRBJ2-2; D might be TRBD1 or TRBD2, each matching 5 bases. The CDR3 is 16 residues long. V gave up 1 base and J gave up 2 bases, with 12 bases separating them. Germline CDR1 reads SGHNT; CDR2 reads YYREEE (reference sequence). CDR3 loop: CASSLLSGRNTGELFF. The CDR3 DNA is TGTGCCAGCAGCTTGCTTTCGGGGCGCAACACCGGGGAGCTGTTTTTT.

V gene TRBV5-1 combines with J gene TRBJ1-1; 7 bases align to TRBD1. V dropped 4 bases and J dropped 7; count of bases not matched to a gene: 7. Germline CDR1 is SGHRS and CDR2 is YFSETQ. The CDR3 has 13 residues. CDR3 sequence reads: CASSLRDSREAFF. The CDR3 DNA reads TGCGCCAGCAGCCTTCGGGACAGCCGTGAAGCTTTCTTT.

This clone was detected only once. V usage is TRBV7-9 and J usage is TRBJ1-2; unclear D gene. V gave up 2 bases and J gave up 8 bases, with 21 bases separating them. The CDR3 is 16 residues long. Germline V lookup: CDR1 SEHNR, CDR2 FQNEAQ (reference sequence). The CDR3 region has the DNA TGTGCCAGCAGCTTAAGGGCAGCTCCTCGCGAGGAGGGCTACACCTTC. Translation: CASSLRAAPREEGYTF.

The V and J genes are TRBV23-1 and TRBJ1-5; 11 bases line up with TRBD1. TRBV23-1 is filed as an ORF, its function uncertain. Losses at the gene ends were 3 bases for V and 7 bases for J; bases not matched to a gene: 5. The CDR3 is 15 amino acids. This CDR3 reads CASSHRTGGRQPQHF. The CDR3 bases are TGCGCCAGCAGTCACCGGACAGGGGGCAGACAGCCCCAGCATTTT.

The chain employs TRBV6-5 and TRBJ1-2, with 7 bases fitting TRBD1. Per germline, CDR1 MNHEY and CDR2 SVGAGI. The ends lost 6 bases at V and 0 bases at J; junction bases unmatched: 4. The CDR3 has 14 residues. CDR3 loop: CASRDRVTNYGYTF. CDR3 in DNA: TGTGCCAGCAGAGACAGGGTAACTAACTATGGCTACACCTTC.

This sequence joins TRBV2 and TRBJ1-5; D is undetermined. V was pared by 2 bases and J by 4 bases, with 6 bases between. The CDR3 is 13 residues long. The germline V gene encodes CDR1 SNHLY and CDR2 FYNNEI. CDR3 region: CASSESRNQPQHF. The CDR3 coding sequence is TGTGCCAGCAGTGAAAGCAGAAATCAGCCCCAGCATTTT.

The table lists this clone with a count of one. The V and J genes are TRBV5-1 and TRBJ1-1; unclear D gene. The CDR3 is 15 residues long. The V end was cut by 4 bases, the J end by 0 bases, with 13 bases between. Germline values: CDR1 SGHRS, CDR2 YFSETQ. CDR3 nucleotide sequence: TGCGCCAGCAGCCCGGCGGCGGGTCTGAACACTGAAGCTTTCTTT. Translated, it gives CASSPAAGLNTEAFF.

This chain uses TRBV7-9 with TRBJ1-1, with D maybe TRBD1 (5 bases). Trimming left V 3 bases short and J 4 bases short, with 9 bases between. The germline gives CDR1 SEHNR, CDR2 FQNEAQ (reference sequence). CDR3 length equals 13 residues. CDR3 protein: CASSFGGATEAFF. CDR3 sequence (DNA): TGTGCCAGCAGCTTCGGTGGGGCCACTGAAGCTTTCTTT.